Presented here are 31 T cell receptor beta chains from one specimen sequenced in a study of Ad26.COV2.S vaccination and SARS-CoV-2 variants. Stated treatment: roughly 19 received Ad26.COV2.S at low or high dose, single or two shots; 5 received placebo; per-sample allocation not given. Specimen acquisition occurred on day 63 following the initial vaccine or placebo injection. The repertoire was sequenced with immunoSEQ multiplex PCR; TCRdb's copy has only in-frame clones and lacks some. The table records roughly 410,000 clones, 83% of them present only once. The starting material was peripheral blood, obtained in a trial of Ad26.COV2.S vaccine versus placebo. The receptor set was obtained from a person aged 18-65 years who received the Ad26.COV2.S COVID-19 vaccine or a placebo.

The chain combines TRBV5-6 with TRBJ1-2; D unclear. Germline V gives CDR1 SGHDT, CDR2 YYEEEE. This CDR3 spans 13 amino acids. V was trimmed by 0 bases and J by 8 bases, leaving 11 bases between them. CDR3 loop: CASSLVATGGYTF. The CDR3 DNA sequence: TGTGCCAGCAGCTTGGTTGCCACGGGGGGCTACACCTTC.

This clone is a singleton in its sample. V gene TRBV4-3 combines with J gene TRBJ1-2; D is possibly TRBD1 (5 bases). This CDR3 contains 15 residues. V dropped 1 base and J dropped 4 bases, with 13 bases sitting between them. Germline CDR1 LGHNA, CDR2 YSLEER. DNA of the CDR3: TGCGCCAGCAGCCAAGGGGACCCCCCGATCTATGGCTACACCTTC. It codes for CASSQGDPPIYGYTF.

The chain has TRBV5-5 and TRBJ2-7; 8 nucleotides match TRBD2. The CDR3 is 14 amino acids. With 2 bases clipped from V and 5 bases from J, the junction kept 6 bases outside the gene matches. In germline, CDR1 is SGHKS, CDR2 YYEKEE (reference sequence). The CDR3 is CASSFTAGVDEQYF. CDR3 DNA sequence: TGTGCCAGCAGCTTTACAGCGGGAGTGGACGAGCAGTACTTC.

This clone was observed once. CDR3 nucleotide sequence: TGTGCCAGCCGAGTGGAGGGCGGGACACCCCTCCACTTT. Residues: CASRVEGGTPLHF. This chain links TRBV6-5 with TRBJ1-6; D is uncertain. The V and J ends lost 8 bases and 11 bases respectively, with 16 bases between them. Germline CDR1 MNHEY, CDR2 SVGAGI. The CDR3 extends over 13 amino acids.

About this clone itself: At the DNA level, this CDR3 is encoded by other sequences in the same sample as well. The chain has TRBV6-5 and TRBJ1-5; D is unclear. The V and J ends lost 6 bases and 5 bases respectively, with 11 bases between them. Looked up from germline, CDR1 is MNHEY and CDR2 is SVGAGI. The CDR3 loop spans 13 amino acids. Written as DNA, the CDR3 is TGTGCCAGCAGCCTCAGACGGGATCAGCCCCAGCATTTT. It yields the protein CASSLRRDQPQHF.

The rearrangement uses TRBV4-1 and TRBJ1-1; D call uncertain. Between the trimmed V and J ends, which lost 2 bases and 1 base, there was a span of 8 bases. CDR3 length: 14 amino acids. Germline V CDR1 and CDR2: MGHRA, YSYEKL. The CDR3 region has the DNA TGCGCCAGCAGCCAACGGAGCCCGAACACTGAAGCTTTCTTT. Translated, it gives CASSQRSPNTEAFF.

The chain combines TRBV12-3 or TRBV12-4 with TRBJ1-2; D unresolved. The CDR3 contains 11 residues. Trimming stripped 3 bases from V and 8 bases from J, with 7 bases between. CDR3 DNA sequence: TGTGCCAGCAGTTTGGCGAGGGGCTACACCTTC. It codes for CASSLARGYTF.

The rearrangement uses TRBV4-1 and TRBJ2-7, with D tentatively TRBD2 (6 bases). Germline V gene lookup returns CDR1 MGHRA and CDR2 YSYEKL. This CDR3 contains 16 residues. V lost 2 bases, J lost 4 bases, and 18 bases lay in between. CDR3 protein: CASSQTPPPGGYEQYF. CDR3 DNA: TGCGCCAGCAGCCAAACCCCTCCTCCCGGGGGTTACGAGCAGTACTTC.

The V and J genes are TRBV30 and TRBJ2-7; D ambiguous. Trimming took off 2 bases at V and 6 bases at J, with 11 bases between the two ends. Germline V gene lookup returns CDR1 GTSNPN and CDR2 SVGIG (reference sequence). The CDR3 has 12 amino acids. CDR3 residues: CAWSTGPREQYF. CDR3 DNA sequence: TGTGCCTGGAGTACGGGCCCGCGCGAGCAGTACTTC.

This chain joins TRBV3-1 (or the pseudogene TRBV3-2) and TRBJ2-1; 8 nucleotides agree with TRBD1. The CDR3 sequence is 14 residues long. Germline V CDR1 and CDR2: LGHDT, YNNKEL (reference sequence). Trimming removed 3 bases from V and 10 bases from J; junction bases left unmatched: 8. Here the CDR3 reads CASSQIGTGLEQFF. The CDR3 bases are TGTGCCAGCAGCCAGATTGGGACAGGTCTGGAGCAGTTCTTC.

At least ten counts were recorded for this clone. The rearrangement uses TRBV6-1 and TRBJ1-1; D is undetermined. CDR3 length equals 14 residues. Trimming left V 2 bases short and J 1 base short, with 8 bases between. Germline CDR1 and CDR2: MNHNS and SASEGT. CDR3 in amino acids: CASSERVENTEAFF. The CDR3 nucleotides are TGTGCCAGCAGTGAAAGGGTGGAGAACACTGAAGCTTTCTTT.

V and J are TRBV29-1 and TRBJ2-7; TRBD1 is a possible D gene (6 bases). Per germline, CDR1 SQVTM and CDR2 ANQGSEA. CDR3 size: 12 residues. Trimming left V 7 bases short and J 3 bases short, with 13 bases between. This CDR3 reads CSAVRDNYEQYF. The CDR3 DNA is TGCAGCGCCGTCCGGGACAACTACGAGCAGTACTTC.

The chain recombines TRBV9 with TRBJ2-7; 8 bases align to TRBD2. The V gene end was trimmed by 0 bases and the J gene end by 2 bases; junction bases not matched to a gene: 4. This CDR3 is 15 amino acids long. CDR1 is SGDLS, CDR2 YYNGEE, per germline. CDR3 protein: CASSVAGGGPYEQYF. The CDR3, as DNA: TGTGCCAGCAGCGTAGCTGGCGGGGGGCCCTACGAGCAGTACTTC. Full variable domain (missing parts from reference TRBV9 and TRBJ2-7): DSGVTQTPKHLITATGQRVTLRCSPRSGDLSVYWYQQSLDQGLQFLIQYYNGEERAKGNILERFSAQQFPDLHSELNLSSLELGDSALYFCASSVAGGGPYEQYFGPGTRLTVT.

The chain links TRBV2 to TRBJ2-3, with TRBD2 matching 9 bases. The CDR3 is 15 residues long. With V trimmed by 6 bases and J by 1 base, 5 bases remained unmatched. Germline V gene data show CDR1 as SNHLY and CDR2 as FYNNEI. The CDR3 region is CASRRRGGGTDTQYF. The CDR3 nucleotides are TGTGCCAGCAGGAGGCGGGGGGGCGGCACAGATACGCAGTATTTT.

The CDR3 here is CASSLKGRSGYEQYF. In nucleotides, the CDR3 is TGTGCCAGCAGCCTCAAAGGTCGTAGCGGGTACGAGCAGTACTTC. The chain joins TRBV5-4 to TRBJ2-7, with 7 bases identical to TRBD2. The CDR3 contains 15 residues. V was clipped by 4 bases and J by 4 bases; unmatched bases: 11. Germline V lookup: CDR1 SGHNT, CDR2 YYREEE (reference sequence).

This clone has more than one count but fewer than ten. The chain employs TRBV7-8 and TRBJ2-1; the D gene is possibly TRBD1 (5 bases). V was trimmed by 5 bases and J by 11 bases, leaving 13 bases between them. Germline-derived CDR1 and CDR2 are SGHVS and FQNEAQ. The CDR3 totals 12 residues. CDR3 loop: CASSRREGKQFF. As DNA, the CDR3 is TGTGCCAGCAGCCGCAGGGAAGGCAAGCAGTTCTTC.

The CDR3 is CASSLLTGVYEQYF. DNA of the CDR3: TGTGCCAGCAGCTTGTTGACAGGGGTCTACGAGCAGTACTTC. The rearrangement uses TRBV5-8 and TRBJ2-7; 8 bases line up with TRBD1. Germline V gives CDR1 SGHTS, CDR2 YDEGEE. CDR3 length: 14 amino acids. Germline trimming cut 1 base from V and 3 bases from J; bases unmatched to any gene: 3.

V is TRBV7-2 and J is TRBJ1-6, with D unresolved. Trimming removed 3 bases from V and 6 bases from J, with 12 bases in between. This CDR3 is built from 15 residues. Germline V gene data show CDR1 as SGHTA and CDR2 as FQGNSA. The CDR3 DNA reads TGTGCCAGCAGCTTCGCGGGCCCGGGTAATTCACCCCTCCACTTT. The encoded protein is CASSFAGPGNSPLHF. The full variable domain, with the rest looked up from reference TRBV7-2 and TRBJ1-6, is GAGVSQSPSNKVTEKGKDVELRCDPISGHTALYWYRQSLGQGLEFLIYFQGNSAPDKSGLPSDRFSAERTGGSVSTLTIQRTQQEDSAVYLCASSFAGPGNSPLHFGNGTRLTVT.

V and J are TRBV2 and TRBJ1-5; the D gene is possibly TRBD1 (6 bases). Germline assignment: CDR1 SNHLY and CDR2 FYNNEI. Trimming cost V 5 bases and J 6 bases, with 17 bases left between them. The CDR3 has 15 residues. The CDR3 DNA sequence: TGTGCCAGCAGTACTGATGGGGGGCGCGGTCAGCCCCAGCATTTT. Translation gives CASSTDGGRGQPQHF.

The chain employs TRBV5-6 and TRBJ1-2; 10 nucleotides align to TRBD1. Per germline, CDR1 SGHDT and CDR2 YYEEEE. The CDR3 is 13 amino acids. The V gene end was trimmed by 5 bases and the J gene end by 4 bases; junction bases not matched to a gene: 2. CDR3 DNA: TGTGCCAGCAGTCGACAGGGGGCCTATGGCTACACCTTC. Translated: CASSRQGAYGYTF.

The rearrangement uses TRBV6-5 and TRBJ1-3; a weak D match, TRBD1 (6 bases). Trimming stripped 4 bases from V and 2 bases from J, with 12 bases between. The V gene's germline CDR1 is MNHEY and CDR2 SVGAGI. This CDR3 spans 15 amino acids. The CDR3 nucleotides read TGTGCCAGCAGTTCCACAGGGTCCACTGGAAACACCATATATTTT. Its protein is CASSSTGSTGNTIYF.

V gene TRBV6-2 or TRBV6-3 combines with J gene TRBJ1-5; D is ambiguous. CDR3 size: 13 residues. Trimming took off 4 bases at V and 6 bases at J, with 10 bases between the two ends. Germline CDR1 and CDR2: MNHEY and SVGEGT. CDR3 loop: CASSSSWGQPQHF. CDR3 sequence (DNA): TGTGCCAGCAGTTCGTCGTGGGGTCAGCCCCAGCATTTT.

V usage is TRBV5-6 and J usage is TRBJ2-4; D is uncertain. The CDR3 covers 14 residues. The germline V and J ends were trimmed by 3 bases and 1 base, with 8 bases remaining between them. Germline V gives CDR1 SGHDT, CDR2 YYEEEE. As DNA, the CDR3 is TGTGCCAGCAGCTCCAGTGGGGCCAAAAACATTCAGTACTTC. Translating it yields CASSSSGAKNIQYF.

The V gene is TRBV2, the J gene TRBJ1-1, with D possibly TRBD1 on 5 matching bases. The V end was cut by 3 bases, the J end by 1 base, with 18 bases between. The CDR3 totals 17 residues. The V gene's germline CDR1 is SNHLY and CDR2 FYNNEI. The chain's CDR3 is CASSESQGGGPNTEAFF. CDR3 nucleotides: TGTGCCAGCAGTGAGAGTCAGGGTGGCGGACCGAACACTGAAGCTTTCTTT.

V gene TRBV13 combines with J gene TRBJ2-2; the D gene is possibly TRBD2 (5 bases). Between the trimmed V and J ends, which lost 5 bases and 8 bases, there was a span of 15 bases. The CDR3 extends over 14 amino acids. Germline V CDR1 and CDR2: PRHDT, FYEKMQ (reference sequence). CDR3 sequence reads: CASSPRIGVGELFF. Here the CDR3 DNA reads TGTGCCAGCAGCCCCCGGATCGGGGTAGGGGAGCTGTTTTTT.

The chain links TRBV9 to TRBJ2-2; D possibly corresponds to TRBD1 (6 bases). Germline assignment: CDR1 SGDLS and CDR2 YYNGEE. This CDR3 is 15 amino acids long. V lost 3 bases, J lost 1 base, and 10 bases lay in between. CDR3 bases: TGTGCCAGCAGCGGGGACATACTGAACACCGGGGAGCTGTTTTTT. Amino acids: CASSGDILNTGELFF.

This chain uses TRBV5-5 with TRBJ2-7; D may be TRBD2 (6 bases). The germline gives CDR1 SGHKS, CDR2 YYEKEE (reference sequence). CDR3 length: 12 residues. V was clipped by 3 bases and J by 7 bases, with 11 bases between them. CDR3 nucleotide sequence: TGTGCCAGCAGCTGGGACTGGGAGGAGCAGTACTTC. Protein product: CASSWDWEEQYF.

J is TRBJ2-7 and V is TRBV7-2; D might be TRBD1 or TRBD2, each matching 5 bases. The CDR3 spans 13 residues. V gave up 3 bases and J gave up 5 bases, with 11 bases separating them. Germline V lookup: CDR1 SGHTA, CDR2 FQGNSA. The CDR3 sequence: CASSLGPEDEQYF. The CDR3 DNA sequence: TGTGCCAGCAGCTTGGGACCCGAGGACGAGCAGTACTTC.

The chain combines TRBV6-4 with TRBJ2-1, with D perhaps being TRBD1 or TRBD2 (6 bases each). CDR1 MRHNA and CDR2 SNTAGT come from the germline V gene. The V gene lost 6 bases and the J gene lost 7 bases, with 22 bases spanning the gap. The CDR3 contains 16 residues. This CDR3 reads CASRVALGGPGNEQFF. The CDR3 coding sequence is TGTGCCAGCAGAGTCGCCCTAGGGGGGCCAGGGAATGAGCAGTTCTTC.

This clone has a handful of counts. The rearrangement links TRBV7-6 to TRBJ2-2; D is ambiguous. CDR3 length equals 13 residues. Trimming removed 5 bases at V and 6 bases at J, with 10 bases between. Germline V gives CDR1 SGHVS, CDR2 FNYEAQ. CDR3 amino acids: CASSDLSAGELFF. The CDR3 region has the DNA TGTGCCAGCAGCGATCTTAGTGCCGGGGAGCTGTTTTTT.

This sequence joins TRBV7-6 and TRBJ2-3, with D hard to call. The CDR3 has 17 residues. Trimming cost V 0 bases and J 0 bases, with 13 bases left between them. Germline-derived CDR1 and CDR2 are SGHVS and FNYEAQ. CDR3 sequence (DNA): TGTGCCAGCAGCTTAGCGTATAAGGGCTCGAGCACAGATACGCAGTATTTT. This sequence encodes CASSLAYKGSSTDTQYF. Full variable domain (outside the CDR3, taken from reference TRBV7-6 and TRBJ2-3): GAGVSQSPRYKVTKRGQDVALRCDPISGHVSLYWYRQALGQGPEFLTYFNYEAQQDKSGLPNDRFSAERPEGSISTLTIQRTEQRDSAMYRCASSLAYKGSSTDTQYFGPGTRLTVL.